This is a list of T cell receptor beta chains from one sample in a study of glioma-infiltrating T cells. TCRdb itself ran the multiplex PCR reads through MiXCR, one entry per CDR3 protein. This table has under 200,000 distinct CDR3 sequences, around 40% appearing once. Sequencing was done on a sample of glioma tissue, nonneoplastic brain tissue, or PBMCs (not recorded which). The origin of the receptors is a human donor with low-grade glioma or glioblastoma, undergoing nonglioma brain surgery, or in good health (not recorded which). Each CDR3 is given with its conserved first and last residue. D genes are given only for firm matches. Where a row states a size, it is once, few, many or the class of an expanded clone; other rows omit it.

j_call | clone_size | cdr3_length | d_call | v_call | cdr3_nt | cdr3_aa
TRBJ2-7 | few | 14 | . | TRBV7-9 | TGTGCCAGCAGCTTAGGAGGGGGGCAATACGAGCAGTACTTC | CASSLGGGQYEQYF
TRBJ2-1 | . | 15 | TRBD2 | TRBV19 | TGTGCCAGTAGTATAGTTGCGGGAGGGCGAGATGAGCAGTTCTTC | CASSIVAGGRDEQFF
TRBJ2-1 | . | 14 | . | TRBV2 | TGTGCCAGCGGACATGGTGGTTCCTACAATGAGCAGTTCTTC | CASGHGGSYNEQFF
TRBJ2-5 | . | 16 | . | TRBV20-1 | TGCAGTTCTGGCTTAATCTCCGGTACAGCCCAAGAGACCCAGTACTTC | CSSGLISGTAQETQYF
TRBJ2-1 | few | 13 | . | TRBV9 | TGTGCCAGTTCCGGGCCTGAATTTGGTGAGCAGTTCTTC | CASSGPEFGEQFF
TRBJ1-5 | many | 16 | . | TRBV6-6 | TGTGCCAGCAGTTACATTACGGGACAAAATAATCAGCCCCAGCATTTT | CASSYITGQNNQPQHF
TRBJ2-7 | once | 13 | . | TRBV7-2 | TGTGCCAGCAGCTTAGAAGGGAGGTGCAGTATCTATTTC | CASSLEGRCSIYF
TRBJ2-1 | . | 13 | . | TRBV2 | TGTGCCAGAGGGACGGGGGGCTCGGATGAGCAGTTCTTC | CARGTGGSDEQFF
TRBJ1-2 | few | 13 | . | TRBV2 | TGTGCCAGCAGTGAATTCCACGGGGGCGGCTACACCTTC | CASSEFHGGGYTF
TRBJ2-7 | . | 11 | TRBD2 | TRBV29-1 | TGCAGCGTCCGACTAGCGGGCGAGCAGTACTTC | CSVRLAGEQYF
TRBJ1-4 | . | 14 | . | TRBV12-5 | TGTGCTAGTGGTTTGAGCGGGCGCTCCGAAAAACTGTTTTTT | CASGLSGRSEKLFF
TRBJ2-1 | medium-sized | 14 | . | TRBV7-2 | TGTGCCAGCAGCTACCGGTCGAGGCTGTATACGAAGTTCTTC | CASSYRSRLYTKFF
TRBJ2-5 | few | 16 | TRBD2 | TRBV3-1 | TGTGCCAGCAGCCCCGGACTAGCGGGAGAGGTAGAGACCCAGTACTTC | CASSPGLAGEVETQYF
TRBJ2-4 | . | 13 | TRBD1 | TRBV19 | TGTGCCAGTAGTGGGGGACAGGGGAGCATTCAGTACTTC | CASSGGQGSIQYF
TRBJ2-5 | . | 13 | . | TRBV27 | TGTGCCAGCAGTTCGTCAGCCCCAGGGACCCAGTACTTC | CASSSSAPGTQYF
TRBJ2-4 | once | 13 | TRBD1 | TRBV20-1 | TGTAGTGCCACCGGGGACAGGGGAAACATTCAGTACTTC | CSATGDRGNIQYF
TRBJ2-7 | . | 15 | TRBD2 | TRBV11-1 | TGTGCCAGCAGCCAGACTAGCGGGAGGCTGGAAGAGCAGTACTTC | CASSQTSGRLEEQYF
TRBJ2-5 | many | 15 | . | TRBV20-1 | TGCAGTGCCCAGCCTGAGAGCGAGAGCCGAGAGACCCAGTACTTC | CSAQPESESRETQYF
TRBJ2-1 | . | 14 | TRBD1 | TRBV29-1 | TGCAGCGCACAGACAGGGAGCTCCTACAATGAGCAGTTCTTC | CSAQTGSSYNEQFF
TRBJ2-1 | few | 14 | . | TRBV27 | TGTGCCAGCCTCTCCCTGGGAGAGGCTAATGAGCAGTTCTTC | CASLSLGEANEQFF
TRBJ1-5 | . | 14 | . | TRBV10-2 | TGCGCCAGCAGTCAAGAAACCATCAATCAGCCCCAGCATTTT | CASSQETINQPQHF
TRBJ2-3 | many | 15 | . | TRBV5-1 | TGTGCCAGCAGCTTATGGAGAGGGAGCACAGATACGCAGTATTTT | CASSLWRGSTDTQYF
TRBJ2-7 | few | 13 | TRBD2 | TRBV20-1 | TGCAGTGCTAGAACCGGGACTACCTACGAGCAGTACTTC | CSARTGTTYEQYF
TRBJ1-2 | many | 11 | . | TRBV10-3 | TGTGCCATCCAAGCTAACTATGGCTACACCTTC | CAIQANYGYTF
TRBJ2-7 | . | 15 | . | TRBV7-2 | TGTGCCAGCAGCTTAGGGGCCGGGAGATCCTACGAGCAGTACTTC | CASSLGAGRSYEQYF
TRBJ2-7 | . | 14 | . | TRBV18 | TGTGCCAGCTCACCAGGGGACACCATATACGAGCAGTACTTC | CASSPGDTIYEQYF
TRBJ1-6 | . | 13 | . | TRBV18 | TGTGCCAGCTCACCAGACGGAGATTCACCCCTCCACTTT | CASSPDGDSPLHF
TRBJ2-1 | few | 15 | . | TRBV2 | TGTGCCCAGCCGGGCGGGGCGGAAGAGGACAATGAGCAGTTCTTC | CAQPGGAEEDNEQFF
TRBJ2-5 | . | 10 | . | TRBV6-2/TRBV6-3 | TGTGCCAGCAGCCGGAACACCCAGTACTTC | CASSRNTQYF
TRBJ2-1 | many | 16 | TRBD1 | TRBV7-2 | TGTGCCAGCAGCCTCACCGGGACAGGGGCGAACAATGAGCAGTTCTTC | CASSLTGTGANNEQFF
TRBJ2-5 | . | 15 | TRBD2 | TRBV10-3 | TGTGCCATCAGCGAAGCGGGAGAAGACCAAGAGACCCAGTACTTC | CAISEAGEDQETQYF
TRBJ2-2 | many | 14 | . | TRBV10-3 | TGTGCCATTTGGACTGGGGCGAACACCGGGGAGCTGTTTTTT | CAIWTGANTGELFF
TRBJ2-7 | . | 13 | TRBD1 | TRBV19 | TGTGCCAGTAGTCCGGACAGGCTTCTTGAGCAGTACTTC | CASSPDRLLEQYF
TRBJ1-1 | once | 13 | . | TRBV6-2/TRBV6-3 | TGTGCCAGAAGGGCGGGGCCACATATTGAAGCTTTCTTT | CARRAGPHIEAFF
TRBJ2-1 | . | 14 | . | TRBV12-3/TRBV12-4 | TGTGCCAGCAGTGAAATGACTGGCGTCAATGAGCAGTTCTTC | CASSEMTGVNEQFF
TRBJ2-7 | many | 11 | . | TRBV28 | TGTGCCAGCAGCCCCCCTGGAACTATGTACTTC | CASSPPGTMYF
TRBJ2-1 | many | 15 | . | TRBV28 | TGTGCCAGCAGTTTAGCGGGACTCTCCTACAATGAGCAGTTCTTC | CASSLAGLSYNEQFF
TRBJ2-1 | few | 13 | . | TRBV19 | TGTGCCAGTAGTATTATTGGGGATACTGGGCAGTTCTTC | CASSIIGDTGQFF
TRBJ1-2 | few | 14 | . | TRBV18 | TGTGCCAGCTCACCGGCAGGGGAATACTATGGCTACACCTTC | CASSPAGEYYGYTF